These T cell receptor beta chains were read from a single sample in a study of cytomegalovirus exposure and HLA in healthy donors. Assay: immunoSEQ multiplex PCR; the TCRdb copy retains only in-frame clones and omits some. The repertoire includes some 180,000 clones, 81% of them detected once, and about 1.2% sits in the top ten. The sample consisted of PBMCs. All receptors derive from a young woman in good health and CMV-seronegative. Each CDR3 is given with its conserved first and last residue. The D gene is left open where the match is weak. Not every row has a clone size; where given, it reads once, few, many or a size class.

TRBV29-1	NA	12	TRBJ2-4	NA	TGCAGCGTTGAGTCACCCCCCGGGGTTCAGTACTTC	CSVESPPGVQYF
TRBV9	TRBD1	17	TRBJ2-3	NA	TGTGCCAGCAGCGTTACAATCCGGGACAGGGGATCGGATACGCAGTATTTT	CASSVTIRDRGSDTQYF
TRBV7-7	NA	15	TRBJ2-3	NA	TGTGCCAGCAGTGTGGCGGGGAAAAACACAGATACGCAGTATTTT	CASSVAGKNTDTQYF
TRBV5-1	TRBD2	13	TRBJ2-7	NA	TGCGCCAGCAGCTTGCTAGCGGGCTACGAGCAGTACTTC	CASSLLAGYEQYF
TRBV28	NA	14	TRBJ1-6	few	TGTGCCAGCAGTGTAACAGGGTTGAGGTCACCCCTCCACTTT	CASSVTGLRSPLHF
TRBV4-1	TRBD1	15	TRBJ1-4	NA	TGCGCCAGCAGCCAAGGGGGACAGGGAAGTGAAAAACTGTTTTTT	CASSQGGQGSEKLFF
TRBV28	NA	12	TRBJ2-7	NA	TGTGCCAGCATGCATAGCTCCTACGAGCAGTACTTC	CASMHSSYEQYF
TRBV4-1	NA	13	TRBJ2-5	NA	TGCGCCAGCAGCCAAGCGACTCCAGAGACCCAGTACTTC	CASSQATPETQYF
TRBV5-6	NA	14	TRBJ2-7	NA	TGTGCCAGCAGCTTGAGTTTACAGCAATACGAGCAGTACTTC	CASSLSLQQYEQYF
TRBV5-6	NA	15	TRBJ1-2	NA	TGTGCCAGCAGCCGGGCAGGGCGGGGAGACTATGGCTACACCTTC	CASSRAGRGDYGYTF
TRBV5-4	TRBD1	14	TRBJ2-7	NA	TGTGCCAGCAGACTGACAGGGGGCTCGAGCGAGCAGTACTTC	CASRLTGGSSEQYF
TRBV19	NA	19	TRBJ1-2	NA	TGTGCCAGTAGTCTTTATCGGGCGGACGCCGGGACTACTAACTATGGCTACACCTTC	CASSLYRADAGTTNYGYTF
TRBV5-6	NA	16	TRBJ2-4	NA	TGTGCCAGCAGAGCCGTCGGGGAGGTGGGCAAAAACATTCAGTACTTC	CASRAVGEVGKNIQYF
TRBV9	TRBD1	12	TRBJ1-4	once	TGTGCCAGCAGCGCCCAGGACAGGGAACTGTTTTTT	CASSAQDRELFF
TRBV7-9	NA	16	TRBJ2-7	NA	TGTGCCAGCAGCTCAGGGCCCACAGGCCGAGCCTACGAGCAGTACTTC	CASSSGPTGRAYEQYF
TRBV28	TRBD1	14	TRBJ2-1	NA	TGTGCCAGCAGTCCAGGGACAGATTCGAGCGAGCAGTTCTTC	CASSPGTDSSEQFF
TRBV7-7	TRBD2	15	TRBJ2-3	once	TGTGCCAGCAGCTTGACTAGCGGGGGCACAGATACGCAGTATTTT	CASSLTSGGTDTQYF
TRBV11-2	TRBD2	18	TRBJ2-7	NA	TGTGCCAGCAGCTCGGCTAGCGGGATCCGAAGTAGTCCTTACGAGCAGTACTTC	CASSSASGIRSSPYEQYF
TRBV28	NA	14	TRBJ1-1	NA	TGTGCCAGCAGTTTAGATCAGCGGGGGCCTGAAGCTTTCTTT	CASSLDQRGPEAFF
TRBV28	TRBD1	14	TRBJ1-1	NA	TGTGCCAGCAGCGACAGGGGTTGGAACACTGAAGCTTTCTTT	CASSDRGWNTEAFF
TRBV7-8	TRBD1	15	TRBJ1-6	NA	TGTGCCAGCAGCGGACAGGACTCCTATAATTCACCCCTCCACTTT	CASSGQDSYNSPLHF
TRBV5-1	TRBD2	16	TRBJ2-1	NA	TGCGCCAGCAGCTTGGATATAGCGGGAGACGCCGATGAGCAGTTCTTC	CASSLDIAGDADEQFF
TRBV15	NA	14	TRBJ1-2	NA	TGTGCCACCAGCAAACAGGAGATTAACTATGGCTACACCTTC	CATSKQEINYGYTF
TRBV5-1	TRBD1	15	TRBJ1-2	NA	TGCGCCAGCAGCTTGGCGGGACAGGGGGCGCCTGGCTACACCTTC	CASSLAGQGAPGYTF
TRBV5-1	TRBD2	13	TRBJ2-7	NA	TGCGCCAGCAGGCGGGGGTTATCCTACGAGCAGTACTTC	CASRRGLSYEQYF
TRBV29-1	TRBD1	15	TRBJ2-1	NA	TGCAGCGTTGAAGGGGGACAGTCCCCCATCAATGAGCAGTTCTTC	CSVEGGQSPINEQFF
TRBV5-1	TRBD2	14	TRBJ2-3	NA	TGCGCCAGCACTACTAGCGGGAGGCGTGATACGCAGTATTTT	CASTTSGRRDTQYF
TRBV27	NA	14	TRBJ2-7	NA	TGTGCCAGCAGTGGGGGGACTGACGCAAACGAGCAGTACTTC	CASSGGTDANEQYF
TRBV7-6	TRBD1	19	TRBJ2-1	NA	TGTGCCAGCAGCCAAGACAGGGTCCAACTATCCTCCATACGCAATGAGCAGTTCTTC	CASSQDRVQLSSIRNEQFF
TRBV25-1	TRBD2	16	TRBJ2-7	NA	TGTGCCAGCAGTGGGTTTCTAGCGGGAGGTTCCTACGAGCAGTACTTC	CASSGFLAGGSYEQYF
TRBV5-1	NA	13	TRBJ1-1	NA	TGCGCCAGCAGCGAGCAACCAAACACTGAAGCTTTCTTT	CASSEQPNTEAFF
TRBV5-1	TRBD2	15	TRBJ2-3	NA	TGCGCCAGCAGCCAGGGGGCTAGCGGGGGGAATACGCAGTATTTT	CASSQGASGGNTQYF
TRBV6-5	NA	13	TRBJ1-5	NA	TGTGCCAGCAGCCTCAGGGGTGGTCAGCCCCAGCATTTT	CASSLRGGQPQHF
TRBV4-1	TRBD1	18	TRBJ2-7	NA	TGCGCCAGCAGCCAAGAAGTATTTCGGGACAGGGGAATCGACGAGCAGTACTTC	CASSQEVFRDRGIDEQYF
TRBV28	NA	14	TRBJ1-2	NA	TGTGCCAGCAGTTCCGGGACGGAGGGGTATGGCTACACCTTC	CASSSGTEGYGYTF
TRBV27	TRBD2	16	TRBJ2-7	NA	TGTGCCAGCAGCCGTTACCTAGCGGGGATCTCTACCGAGCAGTACTTC	CASSRYLAGISTEQYF
TRBV4-1	TRBD1	15	TRBJ2-1	NA	TGCGCCAGCAGCCTCGGGACAGGGTACAAGGGTGAGCAGTTCTTC	CASSLGTGYKGEQFF
TRBV27	TRBD1	14	TRBJ1-4	NA	TGTGCCAGCAGTACTACAGGGGCTAATGAAAAACTGTTTTTT	CASSTTGANEKLFF
TRBV7-8	NA	11	TRBJ1-4	NA	TGTGCCAGCAGCTTAAGCGAAAAACTGTTTTTT	CASSLSEKLFF
TRBV4-1	TRBD1	16	TRBJ1-1	NA	TGCGCCAGCAGCCAATCCAGGGGGCTGGAGGACACTGAAGCTTTCTTT	CASSQSRGLEDTEAFF
TRBV19	TRBD2	14	TRBJ2-1	NA	TGTGCCAGTAGTATACTAGCGGGGGACAATGAGCAGTTCTTC	CASSILAGDNEQFF
TRBV7-8	NA	14	TRBJ2-5	NA	TGTGCCAGCAGCTTAACGCAGGGCTCAGAGACCCAGTACTTC	CASSLTQGSETQYF
TRBV25-1	NA	16	TRBJ2-1	NA	TGTGCCAGCAGTGAGTTAGGGACTCCCTCGAACAATGAGCAGTTCTTC	CASSELGTPSNNEQFF
TRBV5-1	NA	12	TRBJ1-1	NA	TGCGCCAGCAGCTTGGGGCAGGGTGAAGCTTTCTTT	CASSLGQGEAFF
TRBV19	NA	13	TRBJ1-4	once	TGTGCCAGTAGTATAGAGACTGGTGAAAAACTGTTTTTT	CASSIETGEKLFF
TRBV6-5	TRBD1	15	TRBJ2-5	NA	TGTGCCAGCGGCAGGGGGCGCGGAGTACAAGAGACCCAGTACTTC	CASGRGRGVQETQYF
TRBV10-3	NA	15	TRBJ1-6	NA	TGTGCCATCAGCGACCTAAACAGGCCGGGGGACCCCCTCCACTTT	CAISDLNRPGDPLHF
TRBV5-4	NA	16	TRBJ2-2	NA	TGTGCCAGCAGCTTGGCCGGGATGGGTAACATCGGGGAGCTGTTTTTT	CASSLAGMGNIGELFF
TRBV18	NA	13	TRBJ1-2	few	TGTGCCAGCTCACCAGTGGAGGGTCGAGGCTACACCTTC	CASSPVEGRGYTF
TRBV30	NA	11	TRBJ2-2	NA	TGTGCCTGGAACTCCGCTTGGGAGCTGTTTTTT	CAWNSAWELFF
TRBV11-1	TRBD2	14	TRBJ2-7	once	TGTGCCAGCAGCTTAGGACTAGCGGGCTACGAGCAGTACTTC	CASSLGLAGYEQYF
TRBV5-1	NA	14	TRBJ1-4	NA	TGCGCCAGCGGCCAGACTTCAACTAATGAAAAACTGTTTTTT	CASGQTSTNEKLFF
TRBV5-4	NA	14	TRBJ1-5	NA	TGTGCCAGCAGCCCTTGGGGCCACGATCAGCCCCAGCATTTT	CASSPWGHDQPQHF